These 20 T cell receptor beta chains originate from one sample sequenced in a study of neurological immune-mediated disorders. A single record per CDR3 protein comes from TCRdb applying MiXCR to the 5' RACE reads. The sample has 30,000 to 40,000 distinct CDR3 sequences; approximately 4.2% are singletons. Sequencing used PBMCs. These receptors all come from a man aged 25 to 45 with multiple sclerosis.

This clonotype has a handful of counts. The CDR3: CASSLKGGQGYTF. The CDR3 region has the DNA TGCGCCAGCAGCCTAAAGGGGGGTCAAGGCTACACCTTC. V is TRBV10-2 and J is TRBJ1-2; TRBD1 might be the D (6 bases). The CDR3 consists of 13 residues. V was clipped by 6 bases and J by 8 bases, with 16 bases between them. Germline V gene lookup returns CDR1 WSHSY and CDR2 SAAADI.

In its sample, this clonotype was seen a few times. The rearrangement joins TRBV4-1 to TRBJ2-1; TRBD1 agrees at 7 bases. The CDR3 sequence is 15 residues long. In germline, CDR1 is MGHRA, CDR2 YSYEKL. Unmatched junction bases numbered 6, after V lost 4 bases and J lost 3 bases. CDR3 sequence: CASSPKGGNYNEQFF. Here the CDR3 DNA reads TGCGCCAGCAGCCCCAAAGGGGGCAACTACAATGAGCAGTTCTTC.

This clonotype has ten or more counts. The CDR3 nucleotides read TGCAGTGCTAGAGCGGGTAGCGGGGCTGGCGAGCAGTACTTC. Translated: CSARAGSGAGEQYF. The chain combines TRBV20-1 with TRBJ2-7; 8 bases line up with TRBD2. Germline CDR1 DFQATT, CDR2 SNEGSKA (reference sequence). V lost 1 base, J lost 6 bases, and 8 bases stayed unmatched. CDR3 length equals 14 residues.

The chain carries TRBV20-1 and TRBJ2-5, with a weak D call TRBD2 (6 bases). V was clipped by 3 bases and J by 1 base, with 12 bases between them. The CDR3 spans 14 residues. The germline V gene encodes CDR1 DFQATT and CDR2 SNEGSKA (reference sequence). CDR3 residues: CSASASGGQETQYF. The CDR3 region has the DNA TGCAGTGCTAGCGCGTCCGGGGGCCAAGAGACCCAGTACTTC.

This clonotype was observed at least ten times. The chain links TRBV5-1 to TRBJ2-1; 10 bases match TRBD2. Germline loops: CDR1 SGHRS, CDR2 YFSETQ. This CDR3 has 15 residues. With 0 bases clipped from V and 9 bases from J, the junction kept 6 bases outside the gene matches. CDR3 region: CASSLAQRGGVEQFF. The CDR3 DNA reads TGCGCCAGCAGCTTGGCCCAGCGGGGGGGCGTTGAGCAGTTCTTC.

This clonotype was recorded at least ten times. The rearrangement joins TRBV20-1 to TRBJ2-7; a weak D match, TRBD2 (6 bases). The CDR3 is made up of 13 amino acids. Germline CDR1 DFQATT, CDR2 SNEGSKA (reference sequence). The V end lost 3 bases, the J end lost 2 bases, and 11 bases lay between the germline ends. CDR3 DNA: TGCAGTGCTAGCCGGGACTCTGCCTACGAGCAGTACTTC. It yields the protein CSASRDSAYEQYF.

This clonotype was recorded at least ten times. The V and J genes are TRBV6-5 and TRBJ2-7, with TRBD1 as a possible D gene (5 bases). The CDR3 consists of 14 residues. V lost 0 bases to trimming and J lost 1 base, with 7 bases between them. CDR1 and CDR2 (germline): MNHEY, SVGAGI. DNA of the CDR3: TGTGCCAGCAGTTACTCGGCAGGGTCCTACGAGCAGTACTTC. Encoded protein: CASSYSAGSYEQYF.

This chain connects TRBV5-1 to TRBJ1-2, with D perhaps matching TRBD1 (5 bases). Trimming cost V 4 bases and J 4 bases, with 20 bases left between them. Germline CDR1 SGHRS, CDR2 YFSETQ. This CDR3 is 16 amino acids long. The CDR3: CASSLTTSGGSYGYTF. The CDR3 bases are TGCGCCAGCAGCCTAACTACCTCGGGGGGGAGCTATGGCTACACCTTC.

This clonotype has at least ten counts. This rearrangement joins TRBV20-1 to TRBJ2-2; 8 positions match TRBD1. CDR1 is DFQATT, CDR2 SNEGSKA, per germline (reference sequence). The CDR3 runs to 16 residues. V dropped 4 bases and J dropped 5; count of bases not matched to a gene: 12. CDR3 DNA sequence: TGCAGTGCTACACACACCGGGACAGGAGATACCGGGGAGCTGTTTTTT. Translation gives CSATHTGTGDTGELFF.

This clonotype has at least ten counts. The V and J genes are TRBV15 and TRBJ1-1; TRBD1 is a possible D gene (5 bases). Germline loops: CDR1 LNHNV, CDR2 YYDKDF (reference sequence). Between the trimmed V and J ends, which lost 0 bases and 5 bases, there was a span of 7 bases. The CDR3 runs to 13 residues. The CDR3 protein is CATSREWGTEAFF. The CDR3 coding sequence is TGTGCCACCAGCAGAGAATGGGGGACTGAAGCTTTCTTT. Full variable domain (remainder filled in from reference TRBV15 and TRBJ1-1): DAMVIQNPRYQVTQFGKPVTLSCSQTLNHNVMYWYQQKSSQAPKLLFHYYDKDFNNEADTPDNFQSRRPNTSFCFLDIRSPGLGDTAMYLCATSREWGTEAFFGQGTRLTVV.

This clonotype came up many times. This chain connects TRBV20-1 to TRBJ2-5, with 13 bases identical to TRBD2. J lost 0 bases, V lost 6 bases, and 4 bases had no gene match. This CDR3 comprises 15 residues. Germline loops: CDR1 DFQATT, CDR2 SNEGSKA (reference sequence). CDR3 sequence: CSARGLAGDQETQYF. In DNA, the CDR3 is TGCAGTGCCCGCGGACTAGCGGGGGACCAAGAGACCCAGTACTTC.

Concerning this clonotype: This may arise from a read error, as a much more abundant clone is one base away. No conserved phenylalanine or tryptophan is present at the end of the CDR3, so a read error is the likely explanation. The chain carries TRBV20-1 and TRBJ2-7, with D possibly TRBD2 on 5 matching bases. Trimming shortened V by 5 bases and J by 0 bases, and 14 bases separated the two germline ends. The germline gives CDR1 DFQATT, CDR2 SNEGSKA (reference sequence). The CDR3 has 14 amino acids. CDR3 nucleotide sequence: TGCAGTGCTCAAGCAGGAGGAAACTCCTACGAGCAGTACTGC. Protein product: CSAQAGGNSYEQYC.

This clonotype has at least ten counts. The CDR3 protein is CASSLFKGGNYGYTF. The CDR3 region has the DNA TGTGCCAGCAGCTTGTTCAAGGGAGGGAACTATGGCTACACCTTC. The chain joins TRBV7-2 to TRBJ1-2; no clear D gene. The CDR3 loop spans 15 amino acids. Germline-derived CDR1 and CDR2 are SGHTA and FQGNSA. Trimming removed 3 bases from V and 2 bases from J, with 13 bases in between.

This clonotype showed up many times. The chain joins TRBV29-1 to TRBJ2-5; D gene uncertain. Germline V CDR1 and CDR2: SQVTM, ANQGSEA. V lost 7 bases and J lost 5, with 17 bases in between. The CDR3 runs to 13 residues. The CDR3 protein is CSAGKLRKETQYF. The CDR3 region has the DNA TGCAGCGCCGGAAAACTAAGGAAGGAGACCCAGTACTTC.

This clonotype showed up many times. The chain has TRBV12-3 or TRBV12-4 and TRBJ1-5; D is possibly TRBD1 (5 bases). The CDR3 totals 16 residues. V lost 6 bases and J lost 0, with 15 bases in between. CDR3 protein: CASSPRTRTSNQPQHF. The CDR3 bases are TGTGCCAGCAGCCCCCGGACAAGGACTAGCAATCAGCCCCAGCATTTT.

This clonotype was observed at least ten times. CDR3 DNA: TGCGCCAGCAGCCTGGGACTAGCCTCTAACACCGGGGAGCTGTTTTTT. It yields the protein CASSLGLASNTGELFF. The chain recombines TRBV5-1 with TRBJ2-2, with 9 bases lining up with TRBD2. Unmatched junction bases numbered 6, after V lost 4 bases and J lost 2 bases. This CDR3 region has 16 residues. In germline, CDR1 is SGHRS, CDR2 YFSETQ. Full variable domain (remainder filled in from reference TRBV5-1 and TRBJ2-2): KAGVTQTPRYLIKTRGQQVTLSCSPISGHRSVSWYQQTPGQGLQFLFEYFSETQRNKGNFPGRFSGRQFSNSRSEMNVSTLELGDSALYLCASSLGLASNTGELFFGEGSRLTVL.

This clonotype was recorded at least ten times. The chain carries TRBV25-1 and TRBJ2-5, with D possibly matching TRBD1 (6 bases). Between the trimmed V and J ends, which lost 3 bases and 1 base, there was a span of 15 bases. Per germline, CDR1 MGHDK and CDR2 SYGVNS. This CDR3 contains 16 residues. CDR3 DNA sequence: TGTGCCAGCAGTGATCGCCTGACAGGCCTCCAAGAGACCCAGTACTTC. It is translated as CASSDRLTGLQETQYF.

This clonotype appeared many times. The V call is TRBV5-5, the J call TRBJ1-1; D gene uncertain. Trimming stripped 2 bases from V and 5 bases from J, with 10 bases between. The CDR3 runs 13 residues. CDR1 is SGHKS, CDR2 YYEKEE, per germline (reference sequence). CDR3 region: CASSFPGNTEAFF. The CDR3 DNA is TGTGCCAGCAGCTTCCCCGGGAATACTGAAGCTTTCTTT. The full variable domain, rest sourced from reference TRBV5-5 and TRBJ1-1, is DAGVTQSPTHLIKTRGQQVTLRCSPISGHKSVSWYQQVLGQGPQFIFQYYEKEERGRGNFPDRFSARQFPNYSSELNVNALLLGDSALYLCASSFPGNTEAFFGQGTRLTVV.

This clonotype has a handful of counts. The chain carries TRBV6-1 and TRBJ2-7; 8 bases match TRBD1. The V and J ends lost 0 bases and 2 bases, in that order; junction bases with no gene match: 9. The CDR3 is made up of 17 amino acids. CDR1 and CDR2 (germline): MNHNS, SASEGT. The CDR3 region has the DNA TGTGCCAGCAGTGAAGCCCCCCGGACAGGGAGTGCCTACGAGCAGTACTTC. Protein sequence: CASSEAPRTGSAYEQYF.

This clonotype was observed a handful of times. The rearrangement uses TRBV5-4 and TRBJ2-7; 13 bases match TRBD2. V was pared by 4 bases and J by 4 bases, with 5 bases of the junction left unmatched. Germline V gives CDR1 SGHNT, CDR2 YYREEE (reference sequence). This CDR3 is 15 amino acids long. Written as DNA, the CDR3 is TGTGCCAGCAGCCTAGGACTAGCGGGGGTTTACGAGCAGTACTTC. Amino acids: CASSLGLAGVYEQYF.